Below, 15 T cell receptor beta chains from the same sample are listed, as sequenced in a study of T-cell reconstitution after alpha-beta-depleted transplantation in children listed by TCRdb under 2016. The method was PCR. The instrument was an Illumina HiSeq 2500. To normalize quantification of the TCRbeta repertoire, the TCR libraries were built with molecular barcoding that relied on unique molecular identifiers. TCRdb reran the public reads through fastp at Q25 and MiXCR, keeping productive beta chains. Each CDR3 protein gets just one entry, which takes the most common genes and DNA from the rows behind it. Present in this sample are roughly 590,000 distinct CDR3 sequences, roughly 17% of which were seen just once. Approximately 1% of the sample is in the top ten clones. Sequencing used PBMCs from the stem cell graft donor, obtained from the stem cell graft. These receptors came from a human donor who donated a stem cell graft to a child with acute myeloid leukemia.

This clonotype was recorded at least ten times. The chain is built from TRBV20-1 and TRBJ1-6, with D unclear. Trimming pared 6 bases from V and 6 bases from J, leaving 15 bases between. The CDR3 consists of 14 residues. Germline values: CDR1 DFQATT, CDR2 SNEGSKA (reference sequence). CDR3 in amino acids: CSALPARANSPLHF. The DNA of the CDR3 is TGCAGTGCCCTACCAGCCCGCGCTAATTCACCCCTCCACTTT.

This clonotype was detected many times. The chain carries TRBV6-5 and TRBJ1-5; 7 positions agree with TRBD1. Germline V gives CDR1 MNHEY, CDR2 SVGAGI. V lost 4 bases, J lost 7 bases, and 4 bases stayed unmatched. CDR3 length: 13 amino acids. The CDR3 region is CASSFQGDQPQHF. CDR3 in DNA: TGTGCCAGCAGTTTCCAGGGGGACCAGCCCCAGCATTTT.

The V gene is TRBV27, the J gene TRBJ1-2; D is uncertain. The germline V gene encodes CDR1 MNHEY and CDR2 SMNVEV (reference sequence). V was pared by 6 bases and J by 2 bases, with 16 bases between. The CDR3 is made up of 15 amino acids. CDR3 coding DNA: TGTGCCAGCAGCCCCCGGTCCTCTGTAAACTATGGCTACACCTTC. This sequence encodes CASSPRSSVNYGYTF.

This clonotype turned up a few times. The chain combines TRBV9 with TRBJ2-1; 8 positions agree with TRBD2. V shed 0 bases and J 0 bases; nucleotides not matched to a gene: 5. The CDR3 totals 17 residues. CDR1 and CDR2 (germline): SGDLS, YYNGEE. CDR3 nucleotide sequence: TGTGCCAGCAGCGTAGGGAAGCGGGGGTCCTCCTACAATGAGCAGTTCTTC. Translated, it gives CASSVGKRGSSYNEQFF.

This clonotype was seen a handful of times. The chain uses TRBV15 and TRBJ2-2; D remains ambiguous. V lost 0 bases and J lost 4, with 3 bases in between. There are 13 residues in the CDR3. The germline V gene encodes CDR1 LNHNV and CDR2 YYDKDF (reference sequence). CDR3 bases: TGTGCCACCAGCAGAGACACCACCGGGGAGCTGTTTTTT. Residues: CATSRDTTGELFF.

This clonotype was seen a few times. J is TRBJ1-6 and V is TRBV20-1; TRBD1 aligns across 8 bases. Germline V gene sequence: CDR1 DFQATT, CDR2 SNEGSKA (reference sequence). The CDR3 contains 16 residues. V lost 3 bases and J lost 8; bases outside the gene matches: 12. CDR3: CSASGRGRPKDSPLHF. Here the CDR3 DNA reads TGCAGTGCTAGCGGCAGGGGGCGCCCCAAGGATTCACCCCTCCACTTT.

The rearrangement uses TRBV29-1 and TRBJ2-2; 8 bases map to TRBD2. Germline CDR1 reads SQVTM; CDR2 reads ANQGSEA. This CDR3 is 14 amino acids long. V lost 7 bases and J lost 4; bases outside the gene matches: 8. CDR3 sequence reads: CSGRGGLSTGELFF. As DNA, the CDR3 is TGCAGCGGCCGGGGGGGGCTTTCCACCGGGGAGCTGTTTTTT.

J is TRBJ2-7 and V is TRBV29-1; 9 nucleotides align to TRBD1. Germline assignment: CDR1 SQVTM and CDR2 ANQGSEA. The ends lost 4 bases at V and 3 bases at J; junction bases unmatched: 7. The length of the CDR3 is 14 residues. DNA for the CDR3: TGCAGCGTTGTAAGTGACAGGGGGAACTACGAGCAGTACTTC. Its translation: CSVVSDRGNYEQYF.

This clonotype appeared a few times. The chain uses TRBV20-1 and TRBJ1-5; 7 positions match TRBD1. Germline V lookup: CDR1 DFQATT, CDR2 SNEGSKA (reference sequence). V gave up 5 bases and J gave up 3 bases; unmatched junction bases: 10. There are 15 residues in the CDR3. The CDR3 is CSARGTVQFNQPQHF. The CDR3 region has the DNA TGCAGTGCTCGAGGGACAGTCCAATTCAATCAGCCCCAGCATTTT.

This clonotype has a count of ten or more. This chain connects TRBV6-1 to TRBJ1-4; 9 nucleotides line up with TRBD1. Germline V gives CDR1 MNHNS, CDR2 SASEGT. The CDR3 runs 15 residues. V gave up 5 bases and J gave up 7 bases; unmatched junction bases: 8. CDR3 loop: CASSQPGQGGEKLFF. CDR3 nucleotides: TGTGCCAGCAGTCAACCGGGACAGGGTGGTGAAAAACTGTTTTTT.

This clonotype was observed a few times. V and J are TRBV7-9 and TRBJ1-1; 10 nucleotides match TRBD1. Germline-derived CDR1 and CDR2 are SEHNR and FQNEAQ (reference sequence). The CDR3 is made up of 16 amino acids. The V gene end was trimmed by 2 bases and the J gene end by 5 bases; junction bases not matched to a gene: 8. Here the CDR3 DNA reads TGTGCCAGCAGCTTACGACAGGGGGCGCATATAACTGAAGCTTTCTTT. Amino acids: CASSLRQGAHITEAFF. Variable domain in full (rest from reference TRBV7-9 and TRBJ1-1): DTGVSQNPRHKITKRGQNVTFRCDPISEHNRLYWYRQTLGQGPEFLTYFQNEAQLEKSRLLSDRFSAERPKGSFSTLEIQRTEQGDSAMYLCASSLRQGAHITEAFFGQGTRLTVV.

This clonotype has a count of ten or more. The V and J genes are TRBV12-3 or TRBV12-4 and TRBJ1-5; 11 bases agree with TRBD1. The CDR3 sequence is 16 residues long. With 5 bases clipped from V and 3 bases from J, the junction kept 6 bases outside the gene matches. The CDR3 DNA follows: TGTGCCAGCAGTCCAGGGACAGGGGGAGCCAATCAGCCCCAGCATTTT. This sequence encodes CASSPGTGGANQPQHF.

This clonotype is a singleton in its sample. The CDR3 sequence is CASSFVRASTDTQYF. The CDR3 nucleotides are TGTGCCAGCAGTTTCGTGCGGGCTAGCACAGATACGCAGTATTTT. This chain uses TRBV27 with TRBJ2-3; D may be TRBD2 (5 bases). There are 15 residues in the CDR3. The V gene lost 3 bases and the J gene lost 0 bases, with 10 bases spanning the gap. Per germline, CDR1 MNHEY and CDR2 SMNVEV (reference sequence).

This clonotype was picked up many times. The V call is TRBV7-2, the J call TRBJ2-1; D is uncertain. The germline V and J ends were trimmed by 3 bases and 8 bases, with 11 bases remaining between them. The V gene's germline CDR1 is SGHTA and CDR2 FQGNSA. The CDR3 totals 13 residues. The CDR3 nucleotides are TGTGCCAGCAGCTTCTCTGGGGATTATGAGCAGTTCTTC. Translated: CASSFSGDYEQFF.

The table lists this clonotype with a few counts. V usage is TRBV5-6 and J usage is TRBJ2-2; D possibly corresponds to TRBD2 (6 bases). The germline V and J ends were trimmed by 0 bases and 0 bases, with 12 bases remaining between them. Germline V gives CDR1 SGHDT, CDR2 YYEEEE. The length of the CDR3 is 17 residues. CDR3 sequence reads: CASSLGSGGANTGELFF. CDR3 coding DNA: TGTGCCAGCAGCTTGGGCTCCGGGGGAGCGAACACCGGGGAGCTGTTTTTT.